These 9 T cell receptor beta chains were all obtained from the same sample, sequenced in a study of CXCR3-negative and CXCR3-positive naive CD8 T cells. Study results and limitations: CXCR3-positive naive cells had TRB CDR3s that were more hydrophobic than CXCR3-negative naive cells had.

Researchers prepared the TRB cDNA libraries using 5' RACE with UMI labels. TCRdb re-called the 5' RACE reads, yielding one record per CDR3 amino acid sequence without DNA. The sample features 150,000 to 180,000 distinct CDR3 sequences, with approximately 0.5% in its top ten. For these receptors, no antigen is known. Sample: naive CXCR3+ CD8+ T cells from blood. Sample subset: CD45RO-CCR7+CD27+CD95- naive CD8+ T cells expressing CXCR3 (TNR3+). The receptor set was obtained from a human donor in good health. Some clones in this sample may be carry-over from other donors' samples.

V usage is TRBV20-1 and J usage is TRBJ1-6. The CDR3 sequence is 17 residues long. CDR1 and CDR2 (germline): DFQATT, SNEGSKA (reference sequence). The CDR3: CSASRPRRIEDYSPLHF.

V gene TRBV7-8 combines with J gene TRBJ2-1. Germline V gives CDR1 SGHVS, CDR2 FQNEAQ. The CDR3 runs to 14 residues. CDR3 residues: CASSLVNSHNEQFF.

This sequence joins TRBV7-6 and TRBJ2-7; TCRdb's assignment of TRBD2 cannot be checked, as there is no DNA. Germline-derived CDR1 and CDR2 are SGHVS and FNYEAQ. The CDR3 is 14 residues long. CDR3: CASSVIGTAREQYF.

V gene TRBV28 combines with J gene TRBJ1-6. Germline-derived CDR1 and CDR2 are MDHEN and SYDVKM. The CDR3 sequence is 12 residues long. This chain's CDR3 is CASRVGYSPLHF.

The V and J genes are TRBV6-2 or TRBV6-3 and TRBJ2-7; TCRdb's D call, TRBD1, is unchecked because there is no DNA. From germline, CDR1 is MNHEY and CDR2 SVGEGT. The CDR3 totals 16 residues. This CDR3 reads CASSYLMTDGYYEQYF.

The chain links TRBV28 to TRBJ2-3; TCRdb reports TRBD2, a call that lacks DNA to check it against. Germline loops: CDR1 MDHEN, CDR2 SYDVKM. CDR3 size: 16 residues. The CDR3 sequence is CASSPGTSGITDTQYF.

V and J are TRBV12-3 or TRBV12-4 and TRBJ2-5; the D gene TCRdb calls, TRBD2, cannot be checked with no DNA. This CDR3 is 15 amino acids long. The CDR3 sequence: CASSSLLALQETQYF.

The V gene is TRBV28, the J gene TRBJ2-1; TCRdb indicates TRBD1, and absent DNA this call remains unverified. Per the germline V gene, CDR1 is MDHEN and CDR2 is SYDVKM. The CDR3 sequence is 14 residues long. CDR3 sequence reads: CASSFPPTGGEQFF. Full variable domain (rest looked up from reference TRBV28 and TRBJ2-1): DVKVTQSSRYLVKRTGEKVFLECVQDMDHENMFWYRQDPGLGLRLIYFSYDVKMKEKGDIPEGYSVSREKKERFSLILESASTNQTSMYLCASSFPPTGGEQFFGPGTRLTVL.

The chain uses TRBV4-3 and TRBJ1-1. The CDR3 is 18 residues long. The germline gives CDR1 LGHNA, CDR2 YSLEER. CDR3 sequence: CASSQVVNTWKMNTEAFF.